Below, 11 T cell receptor beta chains from the same sample are listed, as sequenced in a study of blood T cell repertoires in COVID-19. TCRdb keeps only in-frame clones here, not all; method: immunoSEQ multiplex PCR. This table holds under 15,000 clones, 90% found once. The sequencing sample was made of peripheral blood. All receptors come from a man between 65 and 79 years old with active COVID-19.

The chain is built from TRBV4-1 and TRBJ2-1; 10 bases are a match to TRBD2. This CDR3 is 15 amino acids long. Germline loops: CDR1 MGHRA, CDR2 YSYEKL. The V and J ends lost 4 bases and 7 bases, in that order; junction bases with no gene match: 7. CDR3 coding DNA: TGCGCCAGCAGCCTAAGCGGGGGGGTGGCTAATGAGCAGTTCTTC. It codes for CASSLSGGVANEQFF.

A single count supports this clone. This sequence joins TRBV5-6 and TRBJ2-7; 7 nucleotides line up with TRBD1. V dropped 2 bases and J dropped 4; count of bases not matched to a gene: 6. The CDR3 sequence is 14 residues long. Germline-derived CDR1 and CDR2 are SGHDT and YYEEEE. The CDR3 sequence: CASSFLQGTYEQYF. DNA of the CDR3: TGTGCCAGCAGCTTCCTACAGGGGACATACGAGCAGTACTTC.

The rearrangement links TRBV4-3 to TRBJ2-5, with 10 nucleotides matching TRBD1. The CDR3 is 19 residues long. CDR1 LGHNA and CDR2 YSLEER come from the germline V gene. The V segment lost 1 base and the J segment 5 bases; nucleotides outside the gene matches: 16. CDR3 loop: CASSQVVGQGTALGETQYF. The CDR3 DNA reads TGCGCCAGCAGCCAAGTTGTGGGACAGGGGACGGCCTTAGGCGAGACCCAGTACTTC.

The rearrangement uses TRBV11-3 and TRBJ2-3; D is unresolved. The V gene's germline CDR1 is SGHNT and CDR2 YENEEA. This CDR3 is 14 amino acids long. The germline V and J ends were trimmed by 1 base and 0 bases, with 5 bases remaining between them. The CDR3 sequence: CASSLARSTDTQYF. The CDR3 DNA reads TGTGCCAGCAGCTTAGCTAGAAGCACAGATACGCAGTATTTT.

The chain links TRBV4-3 to TRBJ1-4; D unclear. This CDR3 contains 15 residues. Trimming shortened V by 1 base and J by 3 bases, and 9 bases separated the two germline ends. Per germline, CDR1 LGHNA and CDR2 YSLEER. The CDR3: CASSQGGVANEKLFF. The CDR3 DNA reads TGCGCCAGCAGCCAAGGAGGCGTGGCTAATGAAAAACTGTTTTTT.

CDR3 sequence reads: CASSQTSSYNEQFF. In DNA, the CDR3 is TGTGCCAGCAGCCAAACTAGTTCCTACAATGAGCAGTTCTTC. This rearrangement joins TRBV7-3 to TRBJ2-1; tentative D call: TRBD2 (5 bases). V was shortened by 5 bases and J by 1 base, with 9 bases between the two germline ends. There are 14 residues in the CDR3. CDR1 is SGHTA and CDR2 is FQGTGA in the germline V gene.

V usage is TRBV19 and J usage is TRBJ2-3; 9 nucleotides agree with TRBD1. Germline values: CDR1 LNHDA, CDR2 SQIVND (reference sequence). The CDR3 runs 15 residues. Germline trimming cut 6 bases from V and 5 bases from J; bases unmatched to any gene: 9. CDR3 nucleotide sequence: TGTGCCAGTAGGCGCGGGACAGGGAGTCGAGATACGCAGTATTTT. It codes for CASRRGTGSRDTQYF.

A few counts support this clone. This sequence joins TRBV7-9 and TRBJ2-7; TRBD2 agrees at 11 bases. J lost 2 bases, V lost 5 bases, and 5 bases had no gene match. Germline-derived CDR1 and CDR2 are SEHNR and FQNEAQ (reference sequence). This CDR3 spans 15 amino acids. This CDR3 is CASSPGLAGPYEQYF. The DNA for the CDR3 is TGTGCCAGCAGCCCCGGACTAGCGGGTCCCTACGAGCAGTACTTC.

CDR3 protein: CASSQGLGFGGELFF. The CDR3 nucleotides are TGTGCCAGCAGTCAGGGACTAGGGTTCGGCGGGGAGCTGTTTTTT. This rearrangement joins TRBV28 to TRBJ2-2; 8 nucleotides match TRBD2. The CDR3 is 15 residues long. Germline V CDR1 and CDR2: MDHEN, SYDVKM. The junction had 9 bases not matched to a gene; V was cut back by 5 bases and J by 7 bases.

The chain links TRBV12-5 to TRBJ2-7; 7 bases match TRBD2. V dropped 7 bases and J dropped 5; count of bases not matched to a gene: 14. This CDR3 spans 15 amino acids. Germline CDR1 and CDR2: LGHNT and FRNRAP. This chain's CDR3 is CASAHGGTRRDEQYF. CDR3 nucleotide sequence: TGTGCTAGTGCCCACGGGGGGACCCGTCGGGACGAGCAGTACTTC.

The genes are TRBV5-1 and TRBJ1-2, with 9 bases matching TRBD1. CDR3 length: 14 residues. CDR1 is SGHRS, CDR2 YFSETQ, per germline. Trimming took 0 bases from V and 3 from J; bases not matched to a gene: 0. The CDR3 spells CASSLGQGDYGYTF. For the CDR3, the DNA is TGCGCCAGCAGCTTGGGACAGGGGGACTATGGCTACACCTTC.